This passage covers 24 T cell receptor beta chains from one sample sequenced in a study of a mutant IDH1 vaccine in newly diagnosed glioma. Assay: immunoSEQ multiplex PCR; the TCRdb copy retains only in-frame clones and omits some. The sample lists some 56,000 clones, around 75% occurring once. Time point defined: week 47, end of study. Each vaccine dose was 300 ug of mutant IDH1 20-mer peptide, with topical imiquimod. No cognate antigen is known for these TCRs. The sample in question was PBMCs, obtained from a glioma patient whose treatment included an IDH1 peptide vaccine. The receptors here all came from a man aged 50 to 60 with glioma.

CDR3 bases: TGCACCAGCAGCCAAGATCTTGGGGTCCATCAGCCCCAGCATTTT. The encoded protein is CTSSQDLGVHQPQHF. The chain carries TRBV1 and TRBJ1-5. TRBV1 has pseudogene status. The CDR3 has 15 residues.

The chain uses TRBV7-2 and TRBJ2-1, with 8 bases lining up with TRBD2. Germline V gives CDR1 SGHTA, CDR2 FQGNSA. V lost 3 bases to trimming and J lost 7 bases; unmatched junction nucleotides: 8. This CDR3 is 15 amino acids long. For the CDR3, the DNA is TGTGCCAGCAGCTTCGGGAGCGGGGGTCGAAATGAGCAGTTCTTC. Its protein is CASSFGSGGRNEQFF. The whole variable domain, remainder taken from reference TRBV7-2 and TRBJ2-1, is GAGVSQSPSNKVTEKGKDVELRCDPISGHTALYWYRQSLGQGLEFLIYFQGNSAPDKSGLPSDRFSAERTGGSVSTLTIQRTQQEDSAVYLCASSFGSGGRNEQFFGPGTRLTVL.

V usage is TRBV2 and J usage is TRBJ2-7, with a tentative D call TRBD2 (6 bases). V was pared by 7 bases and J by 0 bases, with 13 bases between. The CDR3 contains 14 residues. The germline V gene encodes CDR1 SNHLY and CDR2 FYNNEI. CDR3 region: CASIPGLLSYEQYF. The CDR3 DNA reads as TGTGCCAGCATCCCGGGACTTCTCTCCTACGAGCAGTACTTC.

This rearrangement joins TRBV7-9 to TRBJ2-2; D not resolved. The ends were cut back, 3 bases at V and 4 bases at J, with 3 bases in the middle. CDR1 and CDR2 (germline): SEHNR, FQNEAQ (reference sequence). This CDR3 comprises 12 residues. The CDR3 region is CASSFPTGELFF. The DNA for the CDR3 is TGTGCCAGCAGCTTCCCCACCGGGGAGCTGTTTTTT.

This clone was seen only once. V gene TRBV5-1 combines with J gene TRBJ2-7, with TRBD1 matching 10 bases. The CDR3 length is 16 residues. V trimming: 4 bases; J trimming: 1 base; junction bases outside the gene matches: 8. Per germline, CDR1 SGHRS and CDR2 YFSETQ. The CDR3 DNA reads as TGCGCCAGCAGCCACGACAGGGGGCAATGGTCCTACGAGCAGTACTTC. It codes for CASSHDRGQWSYEQYF.

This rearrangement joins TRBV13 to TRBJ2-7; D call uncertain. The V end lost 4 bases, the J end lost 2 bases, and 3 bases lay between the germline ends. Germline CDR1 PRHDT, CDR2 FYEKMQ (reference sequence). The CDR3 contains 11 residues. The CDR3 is CASSYAYEQYF. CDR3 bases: TGTGCCAGCAGCTACGCCTACGAGCAGTACTTC.

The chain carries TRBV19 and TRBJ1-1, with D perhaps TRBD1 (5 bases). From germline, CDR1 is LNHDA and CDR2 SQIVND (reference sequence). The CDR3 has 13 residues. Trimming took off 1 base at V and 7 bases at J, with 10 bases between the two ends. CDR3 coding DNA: TGTGCCAGTAGTATAGTTGGGGCTGATGAAGCTTTCTTT. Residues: CASSIVGADEAFF.

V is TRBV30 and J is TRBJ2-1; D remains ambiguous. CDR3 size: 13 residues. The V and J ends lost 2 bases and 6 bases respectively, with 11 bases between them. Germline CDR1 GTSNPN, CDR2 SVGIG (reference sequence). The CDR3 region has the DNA TGTGCCTGGAGTCCCCAAGGCCTCAATGAGCAGTTCTTC. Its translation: CAWSPQGLNEQFF.

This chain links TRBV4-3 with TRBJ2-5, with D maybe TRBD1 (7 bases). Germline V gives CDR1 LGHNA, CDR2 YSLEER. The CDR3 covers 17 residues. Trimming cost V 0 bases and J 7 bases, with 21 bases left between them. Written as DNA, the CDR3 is TGCGCCAGCAGCCAAGAGTGGGGCGCAGGGGGGCCTTGGACCCAGTACTTC. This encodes CASSQEWGAGGPWTQYF.

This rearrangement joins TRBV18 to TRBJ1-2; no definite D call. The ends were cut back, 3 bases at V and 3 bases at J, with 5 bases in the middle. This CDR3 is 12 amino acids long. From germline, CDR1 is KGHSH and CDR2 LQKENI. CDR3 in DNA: TGTGCCAGCTCACCTCGGGACTATGGCTACACCTTC. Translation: CASSPRDYGYTF. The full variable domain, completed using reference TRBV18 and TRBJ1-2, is NAGVMQNPRHLVRRRGQEARLRCSPMKGHSHVYWYRQLPEEGLKFMVYLQKENIIDESGMPKERFSAEFPKEGPSILRIQQVVRGDSAAYFCASSPRDYGYTFGSGTRLTVV.

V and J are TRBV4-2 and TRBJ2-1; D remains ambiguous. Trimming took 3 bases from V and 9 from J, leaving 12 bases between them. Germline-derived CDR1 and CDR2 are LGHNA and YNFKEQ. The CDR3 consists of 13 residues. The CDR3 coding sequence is TGTGCCAGCAGCCAGACGACGGGTGCTGAGCAGTTCTTC. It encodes CASSQTTGAEQFF.

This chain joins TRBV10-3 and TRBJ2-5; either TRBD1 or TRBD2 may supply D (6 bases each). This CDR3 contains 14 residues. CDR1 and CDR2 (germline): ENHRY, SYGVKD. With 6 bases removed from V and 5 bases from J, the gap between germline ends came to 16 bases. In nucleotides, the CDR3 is TGTGCCATCAGGTCCGACGGGGGCGACGAGACCCAGTACTTC. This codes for CAIRSDGGDETQYF.

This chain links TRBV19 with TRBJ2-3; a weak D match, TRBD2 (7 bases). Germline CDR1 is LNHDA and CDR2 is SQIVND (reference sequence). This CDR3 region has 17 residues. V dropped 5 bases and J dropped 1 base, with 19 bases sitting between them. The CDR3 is CASSPGGHFDGTDTQYF. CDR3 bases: TGTGCCAGTAGTCCGGGGGGCCATTTCGATGGCACAGATACGCAGTATTTT.

The CDR3 coding sequence is TGTGCCATCAGTGCCACCGGGGGCGGGGTTGGGACTGAAGCTTTCTTT. Residues: CAISATGGGVGTEAFF. This chain joins TRBV10-3 and TRBJ1-1, with TRBD1 as a possible D gene (6 bases). In germline, CDR1 is ENHRY, CDR2 SYGVKD. This CDR3 spans 16 amino acids. V was pared by 4 bases and J by 5 bases, with 20 bases between.

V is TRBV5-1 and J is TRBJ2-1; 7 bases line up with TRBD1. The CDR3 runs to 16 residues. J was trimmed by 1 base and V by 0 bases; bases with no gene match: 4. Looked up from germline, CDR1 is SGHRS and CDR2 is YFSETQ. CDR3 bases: TGCGCCAGCAGCTTGGCCGGGGACAGTTCCTACAATGAGCAGTTCTTC. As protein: CASSLAGDSSYNEQFF.

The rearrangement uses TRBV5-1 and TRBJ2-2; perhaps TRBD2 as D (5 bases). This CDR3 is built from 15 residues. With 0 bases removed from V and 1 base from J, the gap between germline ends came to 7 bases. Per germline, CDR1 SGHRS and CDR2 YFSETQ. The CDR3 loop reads CASSLGTENTGELFF. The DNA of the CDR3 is TGCGCCAGCAGCTTGGGGACTGAGAACACCGGGGAGCTGTTTTTT. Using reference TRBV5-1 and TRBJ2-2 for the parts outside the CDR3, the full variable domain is KAGVTQTPRYLIKTRGQQVTLSCSPISGHRSVSWYQQTPGQGLQFLFEYFSETQRNKGNFPGRFSGRQFSNSRSEMNVSTLELGDSALYLCASSLGTENTGELFFGEGSRLTVL.

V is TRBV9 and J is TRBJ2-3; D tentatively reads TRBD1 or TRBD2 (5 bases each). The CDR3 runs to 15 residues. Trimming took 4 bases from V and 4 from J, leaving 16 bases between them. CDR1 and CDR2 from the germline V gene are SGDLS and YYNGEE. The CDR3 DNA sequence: TGTGCCAGCAGCCTATTCGGCCGAGGGGCAGATACGCAGTATTTT. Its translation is CASSLFGRGADTQYF.

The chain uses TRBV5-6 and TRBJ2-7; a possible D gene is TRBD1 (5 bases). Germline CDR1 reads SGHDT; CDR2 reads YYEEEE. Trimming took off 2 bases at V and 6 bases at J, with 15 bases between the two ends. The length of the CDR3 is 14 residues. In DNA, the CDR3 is TGTGCCAGCAGCTTTGTGGGGCGGCAAGGCGAGCAGTACTTC. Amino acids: CASSFVGRQGEQYF.

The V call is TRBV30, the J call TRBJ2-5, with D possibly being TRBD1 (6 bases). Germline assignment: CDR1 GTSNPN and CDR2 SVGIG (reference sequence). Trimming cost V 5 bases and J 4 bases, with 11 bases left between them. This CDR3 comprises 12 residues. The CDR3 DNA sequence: TGTGCCTGGGATACAGGGTCAGAGACCCAGTACTTC. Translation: CAWDTGSETQYF.

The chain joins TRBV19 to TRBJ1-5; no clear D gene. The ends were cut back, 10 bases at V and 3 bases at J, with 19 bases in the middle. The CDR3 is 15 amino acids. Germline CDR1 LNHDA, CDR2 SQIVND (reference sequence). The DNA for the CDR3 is TGTGCCACGCGGCGTGGCGGAGGCAACAATCAGCCCCAGCATTTT. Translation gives CATRRGGGNNQPQHF.

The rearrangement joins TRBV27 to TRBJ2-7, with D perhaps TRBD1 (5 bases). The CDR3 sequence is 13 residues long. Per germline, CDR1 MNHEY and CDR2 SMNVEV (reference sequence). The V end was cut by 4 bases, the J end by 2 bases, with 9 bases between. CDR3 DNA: TGTGCCAGCAGTTCAGGGATCGCCTACGAGCAGTACTTC. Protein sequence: CASSSGIAYEQYF.

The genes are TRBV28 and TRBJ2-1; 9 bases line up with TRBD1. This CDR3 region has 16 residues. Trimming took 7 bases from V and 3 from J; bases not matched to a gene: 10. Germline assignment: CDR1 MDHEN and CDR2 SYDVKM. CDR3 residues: CASTSPGQGFYNEQFF. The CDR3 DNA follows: TGTGCCAGCACCTCGCCGGGACAGGGCTTCTACAATGAGCAGTTCTTC. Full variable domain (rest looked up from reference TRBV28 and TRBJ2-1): DVKVTQSSRYLVKRTGEKVFLECVQDMDHENMFWYRQDPGLGLRLIYFSYDVKMKEKGDIPEGYSVSREKKERFSLILESASTNQTSMYLCASTSPGQGFYNEQFFGPGTRLTVL.

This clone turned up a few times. This CDR3 reads CASSYDGTNYGYTF. The CDR3 nucleotides are TGTGCCAGCAGTTACGACGGAACTAACTATGGCTACACCTTC. V usage is TRBV6-5 and J usage is TRBJ1-2; D uncertain. CDR3 length: 14 amino acids. Trimming removed 2 bases from V and 0 bases from J, with 7 bases in between. Germline CDR1 reads MNHEY; CDR2 reads SVGAGI.

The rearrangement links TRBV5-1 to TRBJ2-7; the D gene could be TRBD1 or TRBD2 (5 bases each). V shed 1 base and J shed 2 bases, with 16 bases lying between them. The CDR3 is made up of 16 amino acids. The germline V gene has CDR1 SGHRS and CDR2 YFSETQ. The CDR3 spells CASSLYLGAGTYEQYF. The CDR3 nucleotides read TGCGCCAGCAGCTTGTACCTCGGGGCGGGTACCTACGAGCAGTACTTC.